This T cell receptor (beta chain) is from a study of blood T cell repertoires in COVID-19. Study as a whole: Samples came from the United States, Italy and Spain, spanning acute and convalescent COVID-19. In each case, the material was cDNA or gDNA derived from T cells, B-cell-depleted T cells, or PBMCs.

In the authors' methods: Amplification of reference gene primers provided the estimated nucleated cell counts. Clones were sequenced by immunoSEQ multiplex PCR, and TCRdb holds only the in-frame ones, with some missing. Clonal size and the V and J genes are those of that table, whereas D and trimming came from the DNA. The table has around 260,000 clones, about nine tenths seen once; the top ten hold about 0.94%. CDR3 length: 14 amino acids. CDR1 is MNHNS, CDR2 SASEGT, per germline. Trimming shortened V by 2 bases and J by 2 bases, and 10 bases separated the two germline ends. Sequencing input: peripheral blood. This chain links TRBV6-1 with TRBJ2-7; a possible D gene is TRBD2 (6 bases). The sequence was collected from a woman between 35 and 50 years old who had recovered from COVID-19. As DNA, the CDR3 is TGTGCCAGCAGTGAATACGGGAGACCCTACGAGCAGTACTTC. Protein: CASSEYGRPYEQYF.